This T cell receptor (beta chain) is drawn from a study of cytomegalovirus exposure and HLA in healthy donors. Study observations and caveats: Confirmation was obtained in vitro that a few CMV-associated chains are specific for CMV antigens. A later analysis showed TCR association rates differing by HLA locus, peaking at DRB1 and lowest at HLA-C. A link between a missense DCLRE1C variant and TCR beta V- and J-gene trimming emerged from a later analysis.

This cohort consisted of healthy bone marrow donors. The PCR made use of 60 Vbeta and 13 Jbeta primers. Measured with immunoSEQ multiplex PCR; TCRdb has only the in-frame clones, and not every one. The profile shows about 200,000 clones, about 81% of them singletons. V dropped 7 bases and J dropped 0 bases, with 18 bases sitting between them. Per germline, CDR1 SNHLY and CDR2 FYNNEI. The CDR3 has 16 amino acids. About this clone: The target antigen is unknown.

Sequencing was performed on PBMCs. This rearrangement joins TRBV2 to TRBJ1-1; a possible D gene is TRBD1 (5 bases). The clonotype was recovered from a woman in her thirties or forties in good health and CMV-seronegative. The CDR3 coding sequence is TGTGCCAGCAAGTATGGGACTCCGGCGGTGAACACTGAAGCTTTCTTT. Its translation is CASKYGTPAVNTEAFF. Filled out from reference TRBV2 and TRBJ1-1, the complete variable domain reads EPEVTQTPSHQVTQMGQEVILRCVPISNHLYFYWYRQILGQKVEFLVSFYNNEISEKSEIFDDQFSVERPDGSNFTLKIRSTKLEDSAMYFCASKYGTPAVNTEAFFGQGTRLTVV.